The sequence of this T cell receptor (beta chain) was determined in a study of vaccination effects on CD4 cells after COVID-19. This table comes from immunoSEQ multiplex PCR, and its TCRdb copy is limited to in-frame clones, with some not included. The sample has 25,000 to 35,000 clones; 60% to 80% are singletons. With respect to this clone: The antigen remains unidentified.

This CDR3 spans 14 amino acids. Trimming removed 0 bases at V and 5 bases at J, with 11 bases between. The germline V gene has CDR1 SGHRS and CDR2 YFSETQ. Antigen-specific CD4+ T cells expanded by the ViraFEST assay with viral peptide pools were then sequenced. Subsequent to a culture period of under twelve days, CD4+ T cells were isolated. BNT162b2 vaccine or mRNA-1273 vaccine was given to participants in two doses. This TCR derives from a human donor who received a COVID-19 vaccine. Sequencing was performed on CD4+ T cells from PBMCs cultured with HCoV-229E spike peptides, taken after COVID-19 vaccination. The gene calls are TRBV5-1 and TRBJ2-5; tentative D call: TRBD2 (5 bases). The CDR3 reads CASSLAPGMETQYF. In DNA form, the CDR3 reads TGCGCCAGCAGCTTGGCTCCGGGGATGGAGACCCAGTACTTC.